This TCR beta chain emerged from a study of shared clonotypes between healthy human individuals. The authors distributed each subset's genomic DNA evenly over several immunoSEQ plates. Here immunoSEQ multiplex PCR was the method, and the copy in TCRdb shows in-frame clones only, minus some. The sample gives roughly 1.5 million clones, 95% to 99% of which show up once; roughly 0.45% is in the top ten. This clone showed up just once. The CDR3 is made up of 13 amino acids. Germline CDR1 SQVTM, CDR2 ANQGSEA. V was clipped by 6 bases and J by 3 bases; unmatched bases: 6. This receptor was taken from a man younger than 40 in good health. Sequencing input: naive CD4+ T cells sorted from blood. The subset: CD45RA+ positively selected. The chain recombines TRBV29-1 with TRBJ2-7; 9 nucleotides align to TRBD2. The CDR3 region has the DNA TGCAGCGTAAGCGGGAGGCTCCACTACGAGCAGTACTTC. Amino acids: CSVSGRLHYEQYF.